These 5 T cell receptor beta chains were all obtained from the same sample, sequenced in a study of T cell responses to AZD1222 COVID-19 vaccine. Some clones are missing from TCRdb's copy, which holds only in-frame ones; the method was immunoSEQ multiplex PCR. The sample includes some 120,000 clones, 90% to 95% of them seen just once. The sample consisted of peripheral blood, taken on day 0 of AZD1222 vaccination. The receptor source for this set is an adult in good health.

The chain links TRBV5-6 to TRBJ2-7, with D possibly TRBD1 on 5 matching bases. Germline lookup yields CDR1 SGHDT and CDR2 YYEEEE. This CDR3 comprises 14 residues. Trimming cost V 1 base and J 7 bases, with 15 bases left between them. The CDR3 loop is CASSLRWGAGEQYF. The CDR3 DNA follows: TGTGCCAGCAGCTTGAGATGGGGCGCTGGGGAGCAGTACTTC.

The rearrangement uses TRBV18 and TRBJ1-2, with D maybe TRBD1 (5 bases). Trimming shortened V by 1 base and J by 0 bases, and 9 bases separated the two germline ends. Germline V gene data show CDR1 as KGHSH and CDR2 as LQKENI. The CDR3 extends over 15 amino acids. The CDR3: CASSPRDGANYGYTF. In DNA form, the CDR3 reads TGTGCCAGCTCACCACGGGACGGGGCTAACTATGGCTACACCTTC. The entire variable domain, with the rest obtained from reference TRBV18 and TRBJ1-2, is as follows: NAGVMQNPRHLVRRRGQEARLRCSPMKGHSHVYWYRQLPEEGLKFMVYLQKENIIDESGMPKERFSAEFPKEGPSILRIQQVVRGDSAAYFCASSPRDGANYGYTFGSGTRLTVV.

The table lists this clone with many counts. V and J are TRBV6-5 and TRBJ1-1; weak D call: TRBD1 (6 bases). V was shortened by 8 bases and J by 4 bases, with 14 bases between the two germline ends. The V gene's germline CDR1 is MNHEY and CDR2 SVGAGI. The CDR3 consists of 13 residues. CDR3 loop: CASWVQGSTEAFF. The CDR3 nucleotides read TGTGCCAGCTGGGTTCAGGGGAGCACTGAAGCTTTCTTT.

The chain combines TRBV5-1 with TRBJ2-7, with D perhaps TRBD1 (6 bases). This CDR3 region has 13 residues. The germline CDR1 and CDR2 sequences are SGHRS and YFSETQ. Trimming stripped 4 bases from V and 3 bases from J, with 11 bases between. CDR3 sequence (DNA): TGCGCCAGCAGCCCCCGGGACAACTACGAGCAGTACTTC. Its protein is CASSPRDNYEQYF.

This clone was recorded once. V usage is TRBV20-1 and J usage is TRBJ2-7, with D uncertain. Deletions cut 7 bases from V and 3 bases from J, with 10 bases between. The CDR3 spans 11 residues. CDR1 and CDR2 from the germline V gene are DFQATT and SNEGSKA (reference sequence). In nucleotides, the CDR3 is TGCAGTGGAGAGACACTCTACGAGCAGTACTTC. It specifies CSGETLYEQYF.